Following are 27 T cell receptor beta chains from one sample sequenced in a study of blood T cell repertoires in COVID-19. Clones were read by immunoSEQ multiplex PCR, and TCRdb kept only the in-frame ones, dropping some. In the table there are about 58,000 clones, more than 85% of which are singletons. Sequencing was carried out using peripheral blood. Receptors were obtained from a woman in her 70s with active COVID-19.

The V gene is TRBV7-2, the J gene TRBJ2-3; D remains ambiguous. The germline V and J ends were trimmed by 5 bases and 3 bases, with 9 bases remaining between them. Germline V CDR1 and CDR2: SGHTA, FQGNSA. The CDR3 contains 13 residues. The CDR3 loop reads CASSASRTDTQYF. CDR3 sequence (DNA): TGTGCCAGCAGCGCTTCCAGAACAGATACGCAGTATTTT.

The V call is TRBV19, the J call TRBJ2-2; TRBD1 aligns across 7 bases. Trimming removed 3 bases from V and 4 bases from J; junction bases left unmatched: 5. This CDR3 is built from 15 residues. Germline values: CDR1 LNHDA, CDR2 SQIVND (reference sequence). In nucleotides, the CDR3 is TGTGCCAGTAGTATTGACAGGGCCCGCACCGGGGAGCTGTTTTTT. Protein sequence: CASSIDRARTGELFF.

The V call is TRBV12-3 or TRBV12-4, the J call TRBJ2-1; TRBD2 might be the D (6 bases). This CDR3 contains 13 residues. With 4 bases removed from V and 12 bases from J, the gap between germline ends came to 16 bases. CDR3 sequence reads: CASSWGRRERQFF. CDR3 in DNA: TGTGCCAGCAGTTGGGGGAGGCGGGAAAGGCAGTTCTTC.

The chain employs TRBV2 and TRBJ2-7; 11 positions agree with TRBD2. The CDR3 covers 17 residues. With 5 bases clipped from V and 0 bases from J, the junction kept 9 bases outside the gene matches. CDR1 and CDR2 (germline): SNHLY, FYNNEI. The CDR3 reads CASSLLGLAGGSYEQYF. The CDR3 DNA reads as TGTGCCAGCAGTCTACTCGGTCTAGCGGGAGGCTCCTACGAGCAGTACTTC.

This clone occurred once. The chain joins TRBV10-3 to TRBJ1-4; 9 bases line up with TRBD1. Germline lookup yields CDR1 ENHRY and CDR2 SYGVKD. This CDR3 comprises 14 residues. After removal of 3 bases from V and 12 bases from J, the junction contained 8 bases not matched to a gene. The CDR3 region is CAISDGTGPGELFF. The CDR3 DNA follows: TGTGCCATCAGTGATGGGACAGGGCCGGGGGAACTGTTTTTT.

V and J are TRBV5-4 and TRBJ2-1; 11 nucleotides align to TRBD2. The CDR3 is made up of 16 amino acids. Trimming removed 4 bases from V and 5 bases from J; junction bases left unmatched: 8. The V gene's germline CDR1 is SGHNT and CDR2 YYREEE (reference sequence). The CDR3 sequence: CASSRRLAGKDNEQFF. CDR3 in DNA: TGTGCCAGCAGCAGGAGACTAGCGGGGAAGGACAATGAGCAGTTCTTC. Complete variable domain (other parts from reference TRBV5-4 and TRBJ2-1): ETGVTQSPTHLIKTRGQQVTLRCSSQSGHNTVSWYQQALGQGPQFIFQYYREEENGRGNFPPRFSGLQFPNYSSELNVNALELDDSALYLCASSRRLAGKDNEQFFGPGTRLTVL.

The chain is built from TRBV28 and TRBJ2-1; 7 bases are shared with TRBD1. This CDR3 contains 15 residues. Germline V CDR1 and CDR2: MDHEN, SYDVKM. CDR3 DNA sequence: TGTCGTACCGTCCCACAGGGGAACGAAATTGGTGAGCAGTTCTTC. Translated, it gives CRTVPQGNEIGEQFF.

This sequence joins TRBV27 and TRBJ2-7, with D maybe TRBD1 (6 bases). This CDR3 has 14 residues. V was trimmed by 7 bases and J by 6 bases, leaving 19 bases between them. CDR1 and CDR2 (germline): MNHEY, SMNVEV (reference sequence). The CDR3 coding sequence is TGTGCCAGCACATCCGACAGGTTTGTCGGCGAGCAGTACTTC. The encoded protein is CASTSDRFVGEQYF.

The chain joins TRBV15 to TRBJ2-2, with 10 bases matching TRBD2. This CDR3 spans 15 amino acids. CDR1 is LNHNV, CDR2 YYDKDF, per germline (reference sequence). V trimming: 7 bases; J trimming: 4 bases; junction bases outside the gene matches: 6. CDR3 DNA: TGTGCCACCAACCCTAGCGGGAGAGGCACCGGGGAGCTGTTTTTT. It codes for CATNPSGRGTGELFF.

The DNA of the CDR3 is TGTGCCAGCAAAATACAGGGTAACTATGGCTACACCTTC. The encoded protein is CASKIQGNYGYTF. The V gene is TRBV28, the J gene TRBJ1-2, with D possibly TRBD1 on 6 matching bases. V was clipped by 7 bases and J by 1 base, with 10 bases between them. The CDR3 loop spans 13 amino acids. Germline assignment: CDR1 MDHEN and CDR2 SYDVKM.

This chain links TRBV11-2 with TRBJ2-3, with a possible D match to TRBD2 (6 bases). Trimming took 2 bases from V and 7 from J, leaving 10 bases between them. The CDR3 extends over 13 amino acids. CDR1 and CDR2 (germline): SGHAT, FQNNGV. The CDR3 spells CASSLSGRNTQYF. DNA of the CDR3: TGTGCCAGCAGCTTATCCGGGAGAAATACGCAGTATTTT.

V gene TRBV28 combines with J gene TRBJ1-2; 8 bases line up with TRBD1. The trim removed 7 bases at V and 0 bases at J, leaving 4 bases unmatched. The CDR3 has 14 amino acids. Germline values: CDR1 MDHEN, CDR2 SYDVKM. CDR3 nucleotides: TGTGCCAGCAAAACAGGGGGAGCTAACTATGGCTACACCTTC. Translation gives CASKTGGANYGYTF.

The rearrangement joins TRBV28 to TRBJ2-3, with a weak D call TRBD2 (5 bases). The germline CDR1 and CDR2 sequences are MDHEN and SYDVKM. This CDR3 is built from 15 residues. Trimming removed 8 bases from V and 6 bases from J, with 21 bases in between. CDR3 in DNA: TGTGCCAGCGGGTGGGTCGTCCTCCCGGGGGATACGCAGTATTTT. Translated, it gives CASGWVVLPGDTQYF.

A single count supports this clone. This chain links TRBV18 with TRBJ1-2; a possible D gene is TRBD1 (6 bases). With 5 bases removed from V and 2 bases from J, the gap between germline ends came to 9 bases. Per the germline V gene, CDR1 is KGHSH and CDR2 is LQKENI. This CDR3 comprises 13 residues. The CDR3, as DNA: TGTGCCAGCTCAGAAGGACAGAACTATGGCTACACCTTC. It is translated as CASSEGQNYGYTF.

V usage is TRBV4-1 and J usage is TRBJ2-7, with 11 positions matching TRBD1. J lost 3 bases, V lost 4 bases, and 5 bases had no gene match. Germline assignment: CDR1 MGHRA and CDR2 YSYEKL. CDR3 length: 15 residues. The DNA of the CDR3 is TGCGCCAGCAGCCTCGGGACAGGGGGGAACTACGAGCAGTACTTC. Its protein is CASSLGTGGNYEQYF.

The chain joins TRBV3-1 (or the pseudogene TRBV3-2) to TRBJ2-1, with 13 bases identical to TRBD2. This CDR3 spans 16 amino acids. With V trimmed by 4 bases and J by 8 bases, 8 bases remained unmatched. Per germline, CDR1 LGHDT and CDR2 YNNKEL (reference sequence). CDR3: CASSRTSGRVSHEQFF. Written as DNA, the CDR3 is TGTGCCAGCAGCCGAACTAGCGGGAGGGTTTCACATGAGCAGTTCTTC.

V is TRBV24-1 and J is TRBJ2-7, with 8 nucleotides matching TRBD1. Germline V gene lookup returns CDR1 KGHDR and CDR2 SFDVKD. V dropped 7 bases and J dropped 7; count of bases not matched to a gene: 8. This CDR3 is 13 amino acids long. The CDR3 loop is CATSGQGAEEQYF. Written as DNA, the CDR3 is TGTGCCACCAGCGGCCAGGGGGCCGAGGAGCAGTACTTC.

In its sample, this clone was seen once. The rearrangement uses TRBV16 and TRBJ1-2; D not resolved. CDR1 is KGHSY, CDR2 FQNENV, per germline. The CDR3 consists of 13 residues. V shed 7 bases and J shed 3 bases, with 12 bases lying between them. CDR3 nucleotide sequence: TGTGCCAGCAATCCCGGGGAGTACTATGGCTACACCTTC. Its protein product is CASNPGEYYGYTF.

V gene TRBV30 combines with J gene TRBJ1-2; D call uncertain. Germline V gives CDR1 GTSNPN, CDR2 SVGIG (reference sequence). This CDR3 is 10 amino acids long. Trimming removed 1 base at V and 5 bases at J, with 2 bases between. The CDR3 is CAWSAYGYTF. CDR3 coding DNA: TGTGCCTGGAGTGCATATGGCTACACCTTC.

The chain is built from TRBV6-6 and TRBJ1-2, with 7 bases fitting TRBD1. The V gene end was trimmed by 6 bases and the J gene end by 5 bases; junction bases not matched to a gene: 6. The CDR3 runs 13 residues. Germline CDR1 MNHNY, CDR2 SVGAGI (reference sequence). CDR3 coding DNA: TGTGCCAGCAGACAACAGGGGATATATGGCTACACCTTC. It specifies CASRQQGIYGYTF.

J is TRBJ2-7 and V is TRBV11-1, with no clear D. The V gene lost 4 bases and the J gene lost 7 bases, with 11 bases spanning the gap. The CDR3 loop spans 12 amino acids. CDR1 and CDR2 (germline): SGHAT, FQDESV (reference sequence). The CDR3 reads CASSSFPREQYF. The DNA of the CDR3 is TGTGCCAGCAGCTCATTCCCGCGGGAGCAGTACTTC.

This chain joins TRBV19 and TRBJ2-7; D remains unclear. Deletions cut 3 bases from V and 0 bases from J, with 6 bases between. Germline CDR1 LNHDA, CDR2 SQIVND (reference sequence). The CDR3 length is 13 residues. The CDR3 coding sequence is TGTGCCAGTAGTATCACACCCTCCTACGAGCAGTACTTC. This gives the protein CASSITPSYEQYF.

The gene calls are TRBV19 and TRBJ2-1, with 7 bases identical to TRBD1. Germline values: CDR1 LNHDA, CDR2 SQIVND (reference sequence). V dropped 2 bases and J dropped 6; count of bases not matched to a gene: 7. The CDR3 runs 15 residues. The CDR3 region is CASSIQGVRANEQFF. CDR3 nucleotide sequence: TGTGCCAGTAGTATACAGGGGGTCAGGGCCAATGAGCAGTTCTTC.

The gene calls are TRBV30 and TRBJ1-1, with D tentatively TRBD1 (6 bases). Trimming took 5 bases from V and 1 from J, leaving 8 bases between them. CDR3 length: 12 amino acids. Germline CDR1 and CDR2: GTSNPN and SVGIG (reference sequence). DNA for the CDR3: TGTGCCTGGGGACAGTCGAACACTGAAGCTTTCTTT. Amino acid sequence: CAWGQSNTEAFF.

The rearrangement joins TRBV30 to TRBJ2-7; D possibly corresponds to TRBD1 (6 bases). Germline lookup yields CDR1 GTSNPN and CDR2 SVGIG (reference sequence). This CDR3 is 13 amino acids long. Trimming removed 1 base from V and 7 bases from J, with 14 bases in between. CDR3 nucleotides: TGTGCCTGGAGTGGGCAGGGGCTAGGGGAGCAGTACTTC. Translation gives CAWSGQGLGEQYF. Together with reference TRBV30 and TRBJ2-7, the CDR3 gives the full variable domain: SQTIHQWPATLVQPVGSPLSLECTVEGTSNPNLYWYRQAAGRGLQLLFYSVGIGQISSEVPQNLSASRPQDRQFILSSKKLLLSDSGFYLCAWSGQGLGEQYFGPGTRLTVT.

This clone has only one observation. The genes are TRBV13 and TRBJ2-2; no definite D call. Trimming shortened V by 4 bases and J by 5 bases, and 17 bases separated the two germline ends. Per the germline V gene, CDR1 is PRHDT and CDR2 is FYEKMQ (reference sequence). The CDR3 totals 16 residues. The CDR3 region is CASSSLTRSGTGELFF. In DNA, the CDR3 is TGTGCCAGCAGCTCCTTGACGCGATCAGGAACCGGGGAGCTGTTTTTT.

This CDR3 reads CASSQEVQGEESPLHF. The CDR3 DNA reads as TGCGCCAGCAGCCAAGAGGTCCAGGGGGAAGAATCACCCCTCCACTTT. V gene TRBV4-1 combines with J gene TRBJ1-6; 7 bases fit TRBD1. The CDR3 sequence is 16 residues long. V lost 0 bases, J lost 10 bases, and 9 bases stayed unmatched. Germline V gene data show CDR1 as MGHRA and CDR2 as YSYEKL.